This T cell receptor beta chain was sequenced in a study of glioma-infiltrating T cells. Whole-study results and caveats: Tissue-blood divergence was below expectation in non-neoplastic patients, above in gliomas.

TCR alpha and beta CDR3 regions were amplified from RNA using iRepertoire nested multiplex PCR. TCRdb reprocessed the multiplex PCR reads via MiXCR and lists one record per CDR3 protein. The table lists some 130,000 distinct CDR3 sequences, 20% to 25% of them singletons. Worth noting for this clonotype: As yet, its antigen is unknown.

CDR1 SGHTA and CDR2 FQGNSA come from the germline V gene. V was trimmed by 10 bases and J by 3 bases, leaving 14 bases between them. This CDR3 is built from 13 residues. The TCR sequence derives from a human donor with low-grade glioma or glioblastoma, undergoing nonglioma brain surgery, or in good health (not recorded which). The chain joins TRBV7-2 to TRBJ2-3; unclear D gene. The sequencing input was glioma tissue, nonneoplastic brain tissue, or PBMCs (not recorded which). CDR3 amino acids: CANSMDQTDTQYF. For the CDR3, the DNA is TGTGCCAACAGTATGGACCAGACAGATACGCAGTATTTT.